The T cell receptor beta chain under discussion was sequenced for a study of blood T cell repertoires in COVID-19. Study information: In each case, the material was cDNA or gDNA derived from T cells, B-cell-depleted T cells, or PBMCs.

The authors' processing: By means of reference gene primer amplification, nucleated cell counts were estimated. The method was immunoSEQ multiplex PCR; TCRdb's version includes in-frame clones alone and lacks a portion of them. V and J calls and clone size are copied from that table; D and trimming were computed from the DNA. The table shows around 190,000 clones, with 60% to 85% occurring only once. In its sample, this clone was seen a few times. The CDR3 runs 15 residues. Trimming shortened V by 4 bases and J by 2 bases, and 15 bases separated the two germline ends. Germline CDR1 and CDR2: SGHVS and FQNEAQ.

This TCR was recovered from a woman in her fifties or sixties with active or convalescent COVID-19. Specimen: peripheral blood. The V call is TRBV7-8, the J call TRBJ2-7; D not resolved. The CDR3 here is CASSSSLADTYEQYF. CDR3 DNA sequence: TGTGCCAGCAGCTCGTCTCTGGCCGATACCTACGAGCAGTACTTC.